Following are 21 T cell receptor beta chains from one sample sequenced in a study of technical replicates of blood from a few donors. Profiling relied on immunoSEQ multiplex PCR, and the TCRdb table lists in-frame clones only, not all of them. The data show tens of thousands of clones, under 95% seen once. Sample: T cells isolated from PBMCs. The origin of the receptors is a human donor in good health.

This chain links TRBV9 with TRBJ1-4; 9 positions agree with TRBD1. The CDR3 spans 16 residues. Germline CDR1 is SGDLS and CDR2 is YYNGEE. After removal of 2 bases from V and 8 bases from J, the junction contained 10 bases not matched to a gene. CDR3 in DNA: TGTGCCAGCAGCGTGACCGGGACAGGGAGGGGGGAAAAACTGTTTTTT. Translation gives CASSVTGTGRGEKLFF.

This clone showed up just once. The V gene is TRBV23-1, the J gene TRBJ2-1, with 9 bases fitting TRBD1. TRBV23-1 is flagged as an ORF with uncertain function. CDR3 size: 18 residues. The ends lost 0 bases at V and 8 bases at J; junction bases unmatched: 14. The CDR3 bases are TGCGCCAGCAGTCAATCAGGACCTCCGGGACAGGGATTAGATGAGCAGTTCTTC. Its translation is CASSQSGPPGQGLDEQFF.

This chain links TRBV9 with TRBJ2-7; 8 bases are a match to TRBD1. V was clipped by 2 bases and J by 2 bases; unmatched bases: 3. Germline-derived CDR1 and CDR2 are SGDLS and YYNGEE. This CDR3 contains 14 residues. The CDR3, as DNA: TGTGCCAGCAGCGTCGGGACAGGTGCCTACGAGCAGTACTTC. Its translation: CASSVGTGAYEQYF. Supplemented by reference TRBV9 and TRBJ2-7, the full variable domain reads DSGVTQTPKHLITATGQRVTLRCSPRSGDLSVYWYQQSLDQGLQFLIQYYNGEERAKGNILERFSAQQFPDLHSELNLSSLELGDSALYFCASSVGTGAYEQYFGPGTRLTVT.

This clone showed up just once. This sequence joins TRBV12-5 and TRBJ1-2, with D perhaps TRBD1 (5 bases). The CDR3 covers 13 residues. Deletions cut 9 bases from V and 4 bases from J, with 15 bases between. Germline CDR1 LGHNT, CDR2 FRNRAP. The CDR3 sequence: CASPDAGPYGYTF. In DNA form, the CDR3 reads TGTGCTAGCCCGGACGCGGGACCCTATGGCTACACCTTC. Full variable domain (missing parts from reference TRBV12-5 and TRBJ1-2): DARVTQTPRHKVTEMGQEVTMRCQPILGHNTVFWYRQTMMQGLELLAYFRNRAPLDDSGMPKDRFSAEMPDATLATLKIQPSEPRDSAVYFCASPDAGPYGYTFGSGTRLTVV.

V usage is TRBV25-1 and J usage is TRBJ1-5; D may be TRBD1 (5 bases). Between the trimmed V and J ends, which lost 6 bases and 6 bases, there was a span of 27 bases. The CDR3 length is 18 residues. Germline-derived CDR1 and CDR2 are MGHDK and SYGVNS. The CDR3 DNA follows: TGTGCCAGCAGACAGAGCGGGGGAGGTCCCAGCGTTCTTCAGCCCCAGCATTTT. Its protein product is CASRQSGGGPSVLQPQHF.

The chain is built from TRBV5-6 and TRBJ2-7; possible D gene TRBD2, 6 bases. The CDR3 extends over 12 amino acids. V was shortened by 2 bases and J by 6 bases, with 9 bases between the two germline ends. CDR1 and CDR2 from the germline V gene are SGHDT and YYEEEE. The CDR3 loop is CASSFLRGEQYF. The CDR3 DNA follows: TGTGCCAGCAGCTTTTTGCGGGGCGAGCAGTACTTC. Full variable domain (remainder filled in from reference TRBV5-6 and TRBJ2-7): DAGVTQSPTHLIKTRGQQVTLRCSPKSGHDTVSWYQQALGQGPQFIFQYYEEEERQRGNFPDRFSGHQFPNYSSELNVNALLLGDSALYLCASSFLRGEQYFGPGTRLTVT.

The CDR3 DNA sequence: TGTGCCAGCAGCTTAGAGGAACGATTGGGGACAGAAAATTCACCCCTCCACTTT. Residues: CASSLEERLGTENSPLHF. The genes are TRBV11-3 and TRBJ1-6; 7 nucleotides match TRBD1. The V segment lost 0 bases and the J segment 7 bases; nucleotides outside the gene matches: 12. The CDR3 sequence is 18 residues long. Germline loops: CDR1 SGHNT, CDR2 YENEEA.

The chain links TRBV7-9 to TRBJ2-3; 7 nucleotides align to TRBD2. Germline-derived CDR1 and CDR2 are SEHNR and FQNEAQ (reference sequence). The CDR3 extends over 16 amino acids. V lost 3 bases to trimming and J lost 2 bases; unmatched junction nucleotides: 8. DNA of the CDR3: TGTGCCAGCAGCTTGGGGCGGGGGACCGACACAGATACGCAGTATTTT. Protein: CASSLGRGTDTDTQYF.

This chain uses TRBV27 with TRBJ2-7; D gene ambiguous. This CDR3 has 14 amino acids. V gave up 4 bases and J gave up 0 bases, with 10 bases separating them. Germline V lookup: CDR1 MNHEY, CDR2 SMNVEV (reference sequence). This chain's CDR3 is CASSSPDSSYEQYF. CDR3 bases: TGTGCCAGCAGTTCGCCCGACTCCTCCTACGAGCAGTACTTC.

The J gene is TRBJ2-3, the V gene TRBV2, with TRBD2 matching over 11 bases. There are 15 residues in the CDR3. Germline CDR1 SNHLY, CDR2 FYNNEI. The trim removed 4 bases at V and 4 bases at J, leaving 4 bases unmatched. The CDR3, as DNA: TGTGCCAGCAGTGTCCTAGCGGGAGGTTCAGATACGCAGTATTTT. Translation: CASSVLAGGSDTQYF.

Only one count was recorded for this clone. The chain couples TRBV29-1 to TRBJ2-3, with a weak D call TRBD2 (6 bases). V lost 2 bases, J lost 0 bases, and 21 bases lay in between. The CDR3 sequence is 18 residues long. Germline V CDR1 and CDR2: SQVTM, ANQGSEA. The CDR3 spells CSVEIGGRTTTSTDTQYF. CDR3 bases: TGCAGCGTTGAAATAGGTGGGAGGACCACTACTAGCACAGATACGCAGTATTTT.

The V call is TRBV7-9, the J call TRBJ1-2, with 7 bases lining up with TRBD1. The junction had 13 bases not matched to a gene; V was cut back by 4 bases and J by 5 bases. Germline values: CDR1 SEHNR, CDR2 FQNEAQ (reference sequence). The CDR3 totals 16 residues. This CDR3 is CASSSGQVEATYGYTF. The CDR3 region has the DNA TGTGCCAGCAGCTCAGGACAGGTAGAAGCTACTTATGGCTACACCTTC. The complete variable domain, with remaining parts taken from reference TRBV7-9 and TRBJ1-2, reads DTGVSQNPRHKITKRGQNVTFRCDPISEHNRLYWYRQTLGQGPEFLTYFQNEAQLEKSRLLSDRFSAERPKGSFSTLEIQRTEQGDSAMYLCASSSGQVEATYGYTFGSGTRLTVV.

This clone appeared once. The J gene is TRBJ2-7, the V gene TRBV6-4; 7 bases map to TRBD2. The CDR3 sequence is 14 residues long. The junction had 8 bases not matched to a gene; V was cut back by 3 bases and J by 6 bases. Germline CDR1 MRHNA, CDR2 SNTAGT. CDR3 sequence reads: CASSESPGGGEQYF. The CDR3 coding sequence is TGTGCCAGCAGTGAGAGCCCGGGAGGTGGCGAGCAGTACTTC.

The J gene is TRBJ1-6, the V gene TRBV5-1; 7 nucleotides line up with TRBD1. J lost 7 bases, V lost 1 base, and 5 bases had no gene match. This CDR3 contains 15 residues. The germline V gene encodes CDR1 SGHRS and CDR2 YFSETQ. The CDR3 nucleotides are TGCGCCAGCAGCTTGATTCAGACAGGGAATTCACCCCTCCACTTT. Its protein is CASSLIQTGNSPLHF.

This sequence joins TRBV6-1 and TRBJ2-3, with a weak D call TRBD1 (6 bases). There are 15 residues in the CDR3. Trimming stripped 0 bases from V and 4 bases from J, with 11 bases between. From germline, CDR1 is MNHNS and CDR2 SASEGT. CDR3 loop: CASSEALGGADTQYF. The CDR3 DNA reads TGTGCCAGCAGTGAAGCGCTTGGGGGCGCAGATACGCAGTATTTT.

The chain has TRBV6-4 and TRBJ1-2, with 10 positions matching TRBD1. The CDR3 has 14 amino acids. Germline-derived CDR1 and CDR2 are MRHNA and SNTAGT. Trimming cost V 4 bases and J 5 bases; bases outside gene matches: 4. CDR3 sequence: CASSAGTGVYGYTF. CDR3 nucleotide sequence: TGTGCCAGCAGTGCAGGGACAGGGGTTTATGGCTACACCTTC.

The CDR3 DNA reads TGTGCCAGCAGCGTAGCTAGTGCGGGGGGGCTAGAGACCCAGTACTTC. It yields the protein CASSVASAGGLETQYF. V usage is TRBV9 and J usage is TRBJ2-5, with TRBD2 matching over 9 bases. This CDR3 contains 16 residues. CDR1 SGDLS and CDR2 YYNGEE come from the germline V gene. The J segment lost 4 bases and the V segment lost 0 bases, leaving 7 bases of the junction unmatched. The entire variable domain, with the rest obtained from reference TRBV9 and TRBJ2-5, is as follows: DSGVTQTPKHLITATGQRVTLRCSPRSGDLSVYWYQQSLDQGLQFLIQYYNGEERAKGNILERFSAQQFPDLHSELNLSSLELGDSALYFCASSVASAGGLETQYFGPGTRLLVL.

The rearrangement joins TRBV2 to TRBJ2-7; weak D call: TRBD1 (6 bases). The CDR3 is 14 amino acids. V was clipped by 8 bases and J by 0 bases, with 14 bases between them. The germline V gene has CDR1 SNHLY and CDR2 FYNNEI. For the CDR3, the DNA is TGTGCCAGCGCGCGGACAGCTAGCTCCTACGAGCAGTACTTC. This translates into CASARTASSYEQYF.

The chain combines TRBV4-1 with TRBJ1-2; D is ambiguous. V was cut by 1 base and J by 4 bases, with 19 bases left in between. CDR3 size: 17 residues. Per germline, CDR1 MGHRA and CDR2 YSYEKL. The CDR3 protein is CASSQAALVVGSYGYTF. In DNA form, the CDR3 reads TGCGCCAGCAGCCAAGCCGCCCTTGTTGTGGGGAGCTATGGCTACACCTTC.

The chain carries TRBV10-2 and TRBJ2-7; a possible D gene is TRBD1 (6 bases). This CDR3 comprises 13 residues. V lost 7 bases to trimming and J lost 5 bases, with 15 bases between them. Germline lookup yields CDR1 WSHSY and CDR2 SAAADI. CDR3: CASTGTNGHEQYF. CDR3 DNA: TGCGCCAGCACCGGGACAAACGGGCACGAGCAGTACTTC.

The V call is TRBV2, the J call TRBJ2-4, with D possibly matching TRBD2 (6 bases). CDR3 length: 18 amino acids. Germline CDR1 SNHLY, CDR2 FYNNEI. The V gene lost 6 bases and the J gene lost 0 bases, with 21 bases spanning the gap. CDR3 amino acids: CASSGGGPSGGAKNIQYF. Here the CDR3 DNA reads TGTGCCAGCAGCGGGGGTGGGCCCAGCGGAGGAGCCAAAAACATTCAGTACTTC.